This is a list of T cell receptor beta chains from one sample in a study of T cell responses to AZD1222 COVID-19 vaccine. Sequencing used immunoSEQ multiplex PCR; TCRdb keeps in-frame clones, though not all of them. The table has approximately 120,000 clones, around 90% seen once. Specimen: peripheral blood, collected on day 0 of AZD1222 vaccination. Source of these receptors: an adult in good health. CDR3s include the opening cysteine and the closing phenylalanine or tryptophan. The D gene is left open where the match is weak. Clone size is stated in some rows and not others, as once, few, many or a class when expanded.

CDR3nt | CDR3aa | v_gene | d_gene | j_gene | abundance | len
TGTGCCAGCAGTGTAGACAGCTACCGGAACTATGGCTACACCTTC | CASSVDSYRNYGYTF | TRBV2 | NA | TRBJ1-2 | once | 15
TGTGCCAGCAGCAAAGCTCCCTCCGGGACCCAAGGAGGTCAGCCCCAGCATTTT | CASSKAPSGTQGGQPQHF | TRBV21-1 | NA | TRBJ1-5 | NA | 18
TGTGCCAGCAGCTTAACGTTGACTAGCGAGTGGGGTACGCAGTATTTT | CASSLTLTSEWGTQYF | TRBV7-3 | TRBD2 | TRBJ2-3 | NA | 16
TGTGCCAGCAGAAACTTACTAGCGGTAGGCTACGAGCAGTACTTC | CASRNLLAVGYEQYF | TRBV27 | TRBD2 | TRBJ2-7 | NA | 15
TGTGCCAGCAGTTACAGAAGGCAGGGAACGGCTAATGAAAAACTGTTTTTT | CASSYRRQGTANEKLFF | TRBV6-2/TRBV6-3 | NA | TRBJ1-4 | NA | 17
TGCGCCAGCAGCAGGGGACAGGGAACAGATACGCAGTATTTT | CASSRGQGTDTQYF | TRBV5-1 | TRBD1 | TRBJ2-3 | once | 14
TGTGCCAGCTGTTACGGGACTAGGAATATCGATGAGCAGTTCTTC | CASCYGTRNIDEQFF | TRBV19 | TRBD2 | TRBJ2-1 | once | 15
TGCAGTGCTAGTCGGACTCTGAATCAGCCCCAGCATTTT | CSASRTLNQPQHF | TRBV20-1 | NA | TRBJ1-5 | NA | 13
TGCGCCAGCGCTCTAGCGGGAGGCTACAATGAGCAGTTCTTC | CASALAGGYNEQFF | TRBV4-1 | TRBD2 | TRBJ2-1 | NA | 14
TGTGCCAGCAGCTTAGGACAGTTAGCCAAAAACATTCAGTACTTC | CASSLGQLAKNIQYF | TRBV7-2 | NA | TRBJ2-4 | NA | 15
TGTGCCAGCAGCTTAATTTTGGGTAGCGGTCTCAATGAGCAGTTCTTC | CASSLILGSGLNEQFF | TRBV7-3 | NA | TRBJ2-1 | NA | 16
TGTGCCAGTAGTACCCAAGGCTGGACAACTACTGGAAACACCATATATTTT | CASSTQGWTTTGNTIYF | TRBV19 | NA | TRBJ1-3 | NA | 17
TGCGCCAGCAGCCCAGAAGGTCGCCAGGGGGCAGATACGCAGTATTTT | CASSPEGRQGADTQYF | TRBV5-1 | TRBD1 | TRBJ2-3 | NA | 16
TGTGCCAGCAGCTTGGTACTAGACGACGAGCAGTACTTC | CASSLVLDDEQYF | TRBV5-6 | NA | TRBJ2-7 | NA | 13
TGTGCCAGCAGGTTAAGGACAGAAGAGCGCCAGCATTTT | CASRLRTEERQHF | TRBV12-3/TRBV12-4 | NA | TRBJ1-5 | NA | 13
TGTGCCAGCAGCTTACCCACAACGGGCAAAAACATTCAGTACTTC | CASSLPTTGKNIQYF | TRBV7-8 | NA | TRBJ2-4 | NA | 15
TGCGCCAGCTCCGTACAGGATAGAAGGACTGAAGCTTTCTTT | CASSVQDRRTEAFF | TRBV5-1 | NA | TRBJ1-1 | NA | 14
TGTGCCTGGAAATCCGGGACAAATACCTACGAGCAGTACTTC | CAWKSGTNTYEQYF | TRBV30 | NA | TRBJ2-7 | NA | 14
TGTGCCAGCAGCTTGGACCATGCTACACTGGAGTTCTTC | CASSLDHATLEFF | TRBV7-2 | NA | TRBJ2-1 | NA | 13
TGTGCCAGCAGCTTACAAGCGGTGGAAAATGGCTACACCTTC | CASSLQAVENGYTF | TRBV7-9 | NA | TRBJ1-2 | NA | 14
TGCAGTGCTAGTACCGTGGCCACCGGGGAGCTGTTTTTT | CSASTVATGELFF | TRBV20-1 | NA | TRBJ2-2 | NA | 13
TGTGCCAGCAGCTTAACTAGCGGGAGTAGGTATGAGCAGTTCTTC | CASSLTSGSRYEQFF | TRBV7-2 | TRBD2 | TRBJ2-1 | NA | 15
TGTGCCAGCGGAGGCCAGGGGGGGCAAAACATTCAGTACTTC | CASGGQGGQNIQYF | TRBV5-4 | NA | TRBJ2-4 | NA | 14